This T cell receptor beta chain was recorded in a study of T cell clones after liver transplantation. As for the study in general: A pre-transplant mixed lymphocyte reaction with TCRbeta sequencing defined graft-donor-reactive clones followed in post-transplant blood. Draws occurred before transplant, before withdrawal, and after complete or failed withdrawal.

Sequenced by immunoSEQ multiplex PCR; TCRdb stores in-frame clones only, minus some. The sample yields 95,000 to 110,000 clones, under 90% seen once. Germline CDR1 reads MNHEY; CDR2 reads SVGAGI. CDR3 length equals 15 residues. V trimming: 6 bases; J trimming: 1 base; junction bases outside the gene matches: 4. This clone was recorded only once. Its antigen is not identified. Study-wide results and caveats: The donor-reactive repertoire was only partly measurable in a couple of subjects, lacking donor cells.

This clonotype was obtained from a human patient who received a liver transplant. T cells may partly derive from the graft donor. J is TRBJ1-3 and V is TRBV6-5; TRBD1 matches at 9 bases. The specimen was CD4+ T cells from blood, collected roughly 50 months after liver transplant. The DNA of the CDR3 is TGTGCCAGCAGAAAAGACAGGGGGTCTGGAAACACCATATATTTT. Translated: CASRKDRGSGNTIYF.